These T cell receptor beta chains were read from a single sample in a study of T cells in Graves' hyperthyroidism and ophthalmopathy. TCRdb passed the multiplex PCR reads through MiXCR, listing each CDR3 protein once. This table has over 500,000 distinct CDR3 sequences, 14% appearing once. Specimen: blood. The receptors come from a woman aged 40-49 years with Graves' hyperthyroidism. Both conserved end residues are part of each CDR3. A D gene is named only where the DNA matches it firmly. Expanded clones are given a class, and other clones once, few, many or no size at all.

TRBD1	TRBV30	TRBJ1-2	many	CAWSPAGGIPSGYTF	TGTGCCTGGAGTCCAGCAGGGGGCATCCCAAGTGGCTACACCTTC
TRBD1	TRBV6-1	TRBJ1-2	few	CASSRGQGAGYTF	TGTGCCAGCAGTCGGGGACAGGGGGCGGGCTACACCTTC
-	TRBV28	TRBJ1-5	many	CASSLVALNQPQHF	TGTGCCAGCAGTTTAGTGGCCCTCAATCAGCCCCAGCATTTT
TRBD1	TRBV4-1	TRBJ2-3	-	CASSPRTGDRTDTQYF	TGCGCCAGCAGCCCGAGGACAGGGGATAGGACAGATACGCAGTATTTT
TRBD2	TRBV5-1	TRBJ2-2	many	CASSARVLAGASTGELFF	TGCGCCAGCAGCGCTCGCGTTTTAGCGGGAGCCTCCACCGGGGAGCTGTTTTTT
-	TRBV5-1	TRBJ1-1	many	CASSLEGRNTEAFF	TGCGCCAGCAGCTTGGAAGGCAGAAACACTGAAGCTTTCTTT
-	TRBV15	TRBJ1-5	-	CATSRVLGSQYSNQPQHF	TGTGCCACCAGCAGAGTTTTGGGCAGCCAATATAGCAATCAGCCCCAGCATTTT
-	TRBV7-9	TRBJ2-3	many	CASSSTWTTNTDTQYF	TGTGCCAGCAGCTCCACGTGGACTACCAACACAGATACGCAGTATTTT
TRBD1	TRBV5-6	TRBJ1-6	few	CASSRHNQGQNNSPLHF	TGTGCCAGCAGCAGACATAACCAGGGACAGAATAATTCACCCCTCCACTTT
TRBD2	TRBV5-1	TRBJ2-5	-	CASSPGQLAGGQETQYF	TGCGCCAGCAGCCCTGGACAACTAGCGGGAGGGCAAGAGACCCAGTACTTC
-	TRBV10-1	TRBJ2-7	many	CASSPTLAGEQYF	TGCGCCAGCAGTCCCACACTAGCAGGGGAGCAGTACTTC
-	TRBV10-3	TRBJ2-3	-	CAISEPGIAGTDTQYF	TGTGCCATCAGTGAGCCAGGGATTGCTGGCACAGATACGCAGTATTTT
TRBD1	TRBV4-1	TRBJ2-7	few	CASSQTSDRGRYEQYF	TGCGCCAGCAGCCAAACCTCAGACAGGGGGCGATACGAGCAGTACTTC
TRBD1	TRBV6-1	TRBJ1-1	few	CASSTGTGRRNTEAFF	TGTGCCAGCAGTACCGGGACAGGGAGAAGGAACACTGAAGCTTTCTTT
-	TRBV2	TRBJ1-6	-	CASSASGLNLVTLHF	TGTGCCAGCAGTGCTAGCGGACTTAATTTGGTCACCCTCCACTTT
-	TRBV7-9	TRBJ2-2	-	CASSPNPGEGFTGELFF	TGTGCCAGCAGCCCAAACCCAGGGGAGGGTTTCACCGGGGAGCTGTTTTTT
-	TRBV14	TRBJ1-1	-	CASSYFQGGKTEAFF	TGTGCCAGCAGCTATTTCCAGGGAGGGAAAACTGAAGCTTTCTTT
TRBD2	TRBV28	TRBJ2-1	many	CASSPPGLAGRGRDNGEQFF	TGTGCCAGCAGCCCTCCTGGACTAGCGGGAAGGGGGCGAGACAATGGTGAGCAGTTCTTC
-	TRBV29-1	TRBJ2-1	-	CSYPLGMGYNEQFF	TGCAGCTACCCACTAGGGATGGGGTACAATGAGCAGTTCTTC
-	TRBV10-3	TRBJ1-3	few	CAISEQLSGNTIYF	TGTGCCATCAGTGAACAGCTCTCTGGAAACACCATATATTTT
TRBD1	TRBV29-1	TRBJ1-5	many	CSVVTGTDNQPQHF	TGCAGCGTAGTGACAGGGACGGACAATCAGCCCCAGCATTTT
TRBD1	TRBV28	TRBJ1-1	many	CASSLPGQENTEAFF	TGTGCCAGCAGTTTACCGGGACAGGAGAACACTGAAGCTTTCTTT
TRBD1	TRBV30	TRBJ2-2	many	CAGRGPGELFF	TGTGCCGGAAGGGGGCCCGGGGAGCTGTTTTTT
-	TRBV6-1	TRBJ1-5	many	CASAADNFSNQPQHF	TGTGCCTCGGCCGCGGACAACTTTAGCAATCAGCCCCAGCATTTT
-	TRBV19	TRBJ1-2	many	CASTETTGTMVGYTF	TGTGCCAGTACCGAAACTACAGGGACGATGGTTGGCTACACCTTC
-	TRBV20-1	TRBJ2-1	many	CSARDGTGSSYNEQFF	TGCAGTGCTAGAGATGGTACGGGGAGCTCCTACAATGAGCAGTTCTTC
-	TRBV10-3	TRBJ2-7	many	CAISETTHGTLSYEQYF	TGTGCCATCAGTGAAACAACACATGGTACCCTATCCTACGAGCAGTACTTC
-	TRBV4-2	TRBJ2-7	few	CASSQVGGVSYEQYF	TGTGCCAGCAGCCAAGTTGGCGGGGTATCCTACGAGCAGTACTTC
TRBD1	TRBV29-1	TRBJ1-1	many	CSVAQGDTEAFF	TGCAGCGTTGCACAGGGGGACACTGAAGCTTTCTTT
TRBD1	TRBV11-2	TRBJ1-6	many	CASSAGTGSNSPLHF	TGTGCCAGCAGCGCAGGGACAGGGAGTAATTCACCCCTCCACTTT
-	TRBV7-9	TRBJ1-5	-	CASSFEQPNQPQHF	TGTGCCAGCAGCTTTGAACAGCCCAATCAGCCCCAGCATTTT
TRBD2	TRBV5-1	TRBJ2-2	many	CASSLLAGAGTGELFF	TGCGCCAGCAGCTTGTTGGCGGGAGCGGGCACCGGGGAGCTGTTTTTT
TRBD1	TRBV19	TRBJ2-2	once	CASSMGRGQSTGELFF	TGTGCCAGTAGTATGGGCAGGGGACAGAGCACCGGGGAGCTGTTTTTT
-	TRBV27	TRBJ2-3	many	CASSFVGGTDTQYF	TGTGCCAGCAGTTTCGTGGGGGGCACAGATACGCAGTATTTT
TRBD2	TRBV4-1	TRBJ2-3	-	CASSLWRLAGVGSDTQYF	TGCGCCAGCAGCCTATGGCGACTAGCGGGGGTAGGGTCGGATACGCAGTATTTT
-	TRBV9	TRBJ2-5	few	CASSVGGGITQETQYF	TGTGCCAGCAGCGTAGGGGGCGGGATCACTCAAGAGACCCAGTACTTC
TRBD2	TRBV20-1	TRBJ2-5	many	CSAILLAGEGETQYF	TGCAGTGCTATCCTACTAGCGGGGGAGGGAGAGACCCAGTACTTC
TRBD1	TRBV6-2/TRBV6-3	TRBJ2-2	many	CASSAGQGNTGELFF	TGTGCCAGCAGCGCGGGACAGGGGAACACCGGGGAGCTGTTTTTT
TRBD1	TRBV2	TRBJ1-6	many	CASSESGQGFSGSPLHF	TGTGCCAGCAGTGAATCGGGACAGGGGTTTTCGGGATCACCCCTCCACTTT
-	TRBV19	TRBJ2-1	-	CASSIRTGAYNEQFF	TGTGCCAGTAGTATAAGAACAGGTGCCTACAATGAGCAGTTCTTC
-	TRBV5-1	TRBJ2-7	few	CASSRTPGQDSYEQYF	TGCGCCAGCAGCCGAACCCCGGGACAAGATTCCTACGAGCAGTACTTC
-	TRBV19	TRBJ1-1	many	CASNKGGGPNTEAFF	TGTGCCAGTAACAAGGGGGGCGGGCCGAACACTGAAGCTTTCTTT
-	TRBV2	TRBJ1-2	many	CASSERGSYGYTF	TGTGCCAGCAGTGAACGGGGCAGCTATGGCTACACCTTC
TRBD2	TRBV6-5	TRBJ2-1	many	CASSYSPSGRTGEQFF	TGTGCCAGCAGTTACTCGCCCAGCGGGAGAACGGGTGAGCAGTTCTTC
-	TRBV20-1	TRBJ1-2	-	CSATDGDLYGYTF	TGCAGTGCAACCGATGGGGACCTCTATGGCTACACCTTC
TRBD1	TRBV27	TRBJ1-3	few	CASSRQGSAGNTIYF	TGTGCCAGCAGCAGACAGGGGAGTGCTGGAAACACCATATATTTT
-	TRBV30	TRBJ2-2	many	CAWSMGQAATGELFF	TGTGCCTGGAGTATGGGACAAGCGGCCACCGGGGAGCTGTTTTTT
-	TRBV28	TRBJ2-1	many	CASSSVVGVSYNEQFF	TGTGCCAGCAGTTCAGTAGTGGGAGTCTCCTACAATGAGCAGTTCTTC
TRBD1	TRBV20-1	TRBJ2-7	many	CSAGTDRGRGNEQYF	TGCAGTGCTGGAACCGACAGGGGGCGGGGTAACGAGCAGTACTTC